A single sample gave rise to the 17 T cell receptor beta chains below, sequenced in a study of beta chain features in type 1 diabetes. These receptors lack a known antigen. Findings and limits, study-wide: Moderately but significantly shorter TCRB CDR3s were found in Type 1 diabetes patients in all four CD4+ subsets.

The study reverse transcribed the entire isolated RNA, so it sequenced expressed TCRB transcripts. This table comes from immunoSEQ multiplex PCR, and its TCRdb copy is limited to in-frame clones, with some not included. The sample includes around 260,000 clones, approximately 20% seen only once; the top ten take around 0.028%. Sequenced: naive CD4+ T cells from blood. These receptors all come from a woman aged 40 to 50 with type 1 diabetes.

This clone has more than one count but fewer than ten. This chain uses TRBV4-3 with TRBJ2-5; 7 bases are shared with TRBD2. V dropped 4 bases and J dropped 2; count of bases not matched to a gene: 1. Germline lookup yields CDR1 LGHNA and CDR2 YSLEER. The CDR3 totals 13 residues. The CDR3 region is CASSLGRQETQYF. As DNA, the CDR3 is TGCGCCAGCAGCCTCGGGAGGCAAGAGACCCAGTACTTC.

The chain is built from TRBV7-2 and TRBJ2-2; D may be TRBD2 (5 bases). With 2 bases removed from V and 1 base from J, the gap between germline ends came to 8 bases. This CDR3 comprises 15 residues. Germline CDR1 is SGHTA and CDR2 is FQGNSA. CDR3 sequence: CASSLQRQNTGELFF. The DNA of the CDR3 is TGTGCCAGCAGCTTACAGCGGCAGAACACCGGGGAGCTGTTTTTT.

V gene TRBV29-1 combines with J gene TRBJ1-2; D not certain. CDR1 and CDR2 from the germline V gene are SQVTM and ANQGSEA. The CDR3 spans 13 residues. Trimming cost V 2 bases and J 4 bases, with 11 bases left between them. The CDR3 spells CSVETRGGYGYTF. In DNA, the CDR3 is TGCAGCGTTGAAACTCGGGGAGGCTATGGCTACACCTTC.

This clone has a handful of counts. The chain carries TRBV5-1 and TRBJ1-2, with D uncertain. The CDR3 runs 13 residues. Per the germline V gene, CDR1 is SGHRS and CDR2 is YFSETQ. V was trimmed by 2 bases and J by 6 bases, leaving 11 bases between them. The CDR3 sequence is CASSFRPGDGYTF. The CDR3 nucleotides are TGCGCCAGCAGCTTTCGGCCGGGAGATGGCTACACCTTC.

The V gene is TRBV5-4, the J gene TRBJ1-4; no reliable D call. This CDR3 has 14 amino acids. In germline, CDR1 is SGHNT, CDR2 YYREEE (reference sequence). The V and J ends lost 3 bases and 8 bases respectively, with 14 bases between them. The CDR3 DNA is TGTGCCAGCAGCTCCGGTCAATCATTCGAAAAACTGTTTTTT. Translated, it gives CASSSGQSFEKLFF.

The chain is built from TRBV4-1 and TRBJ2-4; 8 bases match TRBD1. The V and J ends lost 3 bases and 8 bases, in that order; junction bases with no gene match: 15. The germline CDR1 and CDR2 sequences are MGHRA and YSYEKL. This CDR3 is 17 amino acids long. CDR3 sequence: CASSQGSGTGDPYIQYF. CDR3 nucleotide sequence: TGCGCCAGCAGCCAGGGAAGTGGGACAGGCGATCCTTACATTCAGTACTTC.

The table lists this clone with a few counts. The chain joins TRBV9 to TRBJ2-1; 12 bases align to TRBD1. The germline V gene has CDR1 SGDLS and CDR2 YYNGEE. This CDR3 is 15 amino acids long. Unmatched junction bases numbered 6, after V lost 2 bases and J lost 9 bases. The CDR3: CASSVSGQGASEQFF. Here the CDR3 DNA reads TGTGCCAGCAGCGTTTCGGGACAGGGGGCAAGTGAGCAGTTCTTC.

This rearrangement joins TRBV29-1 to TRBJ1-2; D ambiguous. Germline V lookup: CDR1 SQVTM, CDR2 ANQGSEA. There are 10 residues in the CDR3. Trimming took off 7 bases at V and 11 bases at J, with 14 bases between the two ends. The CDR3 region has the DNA TGCAGCGCCGCGGCCCCGGTTTACACCTTC. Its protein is CSAAAPVYTF.

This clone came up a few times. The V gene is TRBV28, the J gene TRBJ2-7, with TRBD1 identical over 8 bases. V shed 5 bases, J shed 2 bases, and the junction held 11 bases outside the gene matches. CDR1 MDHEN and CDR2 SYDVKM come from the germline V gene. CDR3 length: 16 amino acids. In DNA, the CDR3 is TGTGCCAGCAGTCTAGGACAGGGTTTACCTCCCTACGAGCAGTACTTC. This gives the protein CASSLGQGLPPYEQYF.

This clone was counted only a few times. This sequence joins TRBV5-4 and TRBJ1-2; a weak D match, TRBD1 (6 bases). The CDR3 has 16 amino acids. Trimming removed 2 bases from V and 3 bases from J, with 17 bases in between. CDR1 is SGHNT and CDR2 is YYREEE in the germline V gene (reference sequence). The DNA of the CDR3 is TGTGCCAGCAGCTTTAAGACAGGACGGGGGGACTATGGCTACACCTTC. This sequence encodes CASSFKTGRGDYGYTF.

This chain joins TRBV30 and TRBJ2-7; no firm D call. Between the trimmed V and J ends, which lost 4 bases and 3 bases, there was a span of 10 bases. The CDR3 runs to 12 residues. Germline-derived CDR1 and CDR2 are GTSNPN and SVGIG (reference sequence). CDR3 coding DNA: TGTGCCTGGAACCCTCACGGCTACGAGCAGTACTTC. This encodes CAWNPHGYEQYF.

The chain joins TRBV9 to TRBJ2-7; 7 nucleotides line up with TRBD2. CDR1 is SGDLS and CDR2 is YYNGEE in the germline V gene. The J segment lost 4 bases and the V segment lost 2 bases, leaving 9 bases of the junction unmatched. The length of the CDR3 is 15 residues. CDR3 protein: CASSVAPASGYEQYF. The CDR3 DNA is TGTGCCAGCAGCGTCGCCCCGGCTAGCGGATACGAGCAGTACTTC.

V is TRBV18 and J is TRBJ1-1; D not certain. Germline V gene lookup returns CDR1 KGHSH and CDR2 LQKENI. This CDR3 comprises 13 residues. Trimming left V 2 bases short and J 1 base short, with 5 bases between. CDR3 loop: CASSPGPNTEAFF. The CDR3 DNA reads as TGTGCCAGCTCACCAGGGCCGAACACTGAAGCTTTCTTT.

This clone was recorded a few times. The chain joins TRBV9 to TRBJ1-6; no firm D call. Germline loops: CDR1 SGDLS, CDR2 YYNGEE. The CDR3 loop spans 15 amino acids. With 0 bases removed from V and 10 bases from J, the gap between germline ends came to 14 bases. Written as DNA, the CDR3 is TGTGCCAGCAGCGTAGAACCCGGCGCGGGGTCACCCCTCCACTTT. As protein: CASSVEPGAGSPLHF.

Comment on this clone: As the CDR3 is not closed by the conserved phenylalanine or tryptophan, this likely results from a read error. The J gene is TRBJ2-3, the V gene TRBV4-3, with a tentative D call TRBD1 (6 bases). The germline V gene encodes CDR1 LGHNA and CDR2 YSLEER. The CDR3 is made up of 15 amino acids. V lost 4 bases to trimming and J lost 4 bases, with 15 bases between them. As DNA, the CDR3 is TGCGCCAGCAGCCCAGAAGGGGGTAAGGCAGATACGCAGTATCTT. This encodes CASSPEGGKADTQYL.

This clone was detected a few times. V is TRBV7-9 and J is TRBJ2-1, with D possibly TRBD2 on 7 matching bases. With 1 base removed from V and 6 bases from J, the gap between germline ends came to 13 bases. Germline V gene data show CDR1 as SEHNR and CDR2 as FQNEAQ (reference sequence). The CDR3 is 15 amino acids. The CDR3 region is CASSLVGGAGNEQFF. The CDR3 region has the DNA TGTGCCAGCAGCTTAGTAGGGGGGGCCGGCAATGAGCAGTTCTTC.

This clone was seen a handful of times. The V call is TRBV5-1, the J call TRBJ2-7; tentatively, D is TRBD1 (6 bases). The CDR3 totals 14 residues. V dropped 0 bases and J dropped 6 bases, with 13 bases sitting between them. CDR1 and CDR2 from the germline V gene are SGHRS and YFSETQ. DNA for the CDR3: TGCGCCAGCAGCTTGGGATGGACAGAGGGCGAGCAGTACTTC. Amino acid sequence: CASSLGWTEGEQYF.